The clone carrying this TCR beta chain was seen at least ten times. This record comes from a study of T cells in Graves' hyperthyroidism and ophthalmopathy. Graves' hyperthyroidism showing no ophthalmopathy progression within 18 months was considered stable. Uncontrolled infections, other autoimmune diseases, pregnancy or lactation led to exclusion of patients. The CDR3 runs to 13 residues. V gave up 2 bases and J gave up 2 bases, with 6 bases separating them. Germline V gives CDR1 SGHTA, CDR2 FQGNSA. RNA transcripts provided the source from which TCR beta CDR3 regions were amplified. RT-PCR in the first round (using the HTBI primer set) targeted the TCR CDR3. TCRdb passed the multiplex PCR reads through MiXCR, listing each CDR3 protein once. The sample holds around 620,000 distinct CDR3 sequences, about 17% seen once.

V usage is TRBV7-2 and J usage is TRBJ2-5; no reliable D call. The sample consisted of blood. This TCR was sampled from a woman aged 25 to 45 with Graves' hyperthyroidism. The CDR3, as DNA: TGTGCCAGCAGCTTACAACGGCAAGAGACCCAGTACTTC. This translates into CASSLQRQETQYF.